This T cell receptor beta chain was retrieved from a study of blood T cells in healthy people across ages. CDR1 and CDR2 from the germline V gene are SGHKS and YYEKEE (reference sequence). V lost 1 base, J lost 2 bases, and 11 bases stayed unmatched. The CDR3 covers 17 residues. This clonotype occurred a few times. It was with a sample-barcoded 5' primer and a J-beta primer mix that a second PCR of roughly 7 to 12 cycles was run. Using its own MiXCR run on the 5' RACE reads, TCRdb lists one record per CDR3 protein. The sample lists around 400,000 distinct CDR3 sequences, approximately 47% occurring once.

This chain uses TRBV5-5 with TRBJ2-7, with TRBD1 matching over 8 bases. Source material: blood. This TCR derives from a man aged 55 to 70 in good health. The DNA of the CDR3 is TGTGCCAGCAGCTTGTCGGGGCGGGACAGGCGTGCCTACGAGCAGTACTTC. Its protein is CASSLSGRDRRAYEQYF.